This TCR beta chain was profiled in a study of T cells in Graves' hyperthyroidism and ophthalmopathy. Germline loops: CDR1 SSHAT, CDR2 FNYEAQ (reference sequence). The length of the CDR3 is 15 residues. A note on this clonotype: Its specificity is not known. At one end the junction does not follow the germline gene, possibly because of a read error.

The investigators amplified TCR beta CDR3 regions from RNA transcripts. With the HTBI primer set, the TCR CDR3 went through a first round of RT-PCR. TCRdb ran MiXCR on the multiplex PCR reads and lists one entry per CDR3 protein. This table holds about 500,000 distinct CDR3 sequences, about 45% found once. Study results and limitations: A 13 V-J signature model discriminated ophthalmopathy versus stable hyperthyroidism.

Sequenced input: peripheral blood or thyroid tissue (not recorded which). The chain is built from TRBV7-7 and TRBJ2-2; tentatively, D is TRBD2 (5 bases). The receptor's source is an adult woman with Graves' disease, either hyperthyroidism or ophthalmopathy (not recorded which). Here the CDR3 reads CASSVDGKNTGELFF. The CDR3 DNA reads TGTGCTAGCAGCGTTGACGGGAAGAACACCGGGGAGCTGTTTTTT.